This paragraph covers one TCR beta chain sequence. This sample stems from a study of CD8 T cells in Susac syndrome. FACS was used to enrich TEMRA cells, whereas the CD8+ and CD4+ T cells were obtained by negative isolation. Deletions cut 5 bases from V and 8 bases from J, with 16 bases between. The CDR3 extends over 13 amino acids. CDR1 is DFQATT, CDR2 SNEGSKA, per germline (reference sequence). Random hexamers were used to reverse transcribe an amount of about 0.5 to 1 ug RNA. Coverage of TCR beta CDR3 amplification by immunoSEQ multiplex PCR extended to 54 Vbeta and 13 Jbeta. In TCRdb, the immunoSEQ multiplex PCR reads were re-called with MiXCR into one record per CDR3 protein. The table shows around 190,000 distinct CDR3 sequences, with 95% occurring only once.

This TCR derives from a human donor in good health. Sample: CD4+ T cells from PBMCs. The chain is built from TRBV20-1 and TRBJ2-1, with D possibly TRBD1 on 7 matching bases. The CDR3 nucleotides read TGCAGTGCTCCGGGACAGTGGGGGGATGAGCAGTTCTTC. Encoded protein: CSAPGQWGDEQFF.